The 16 T cell receptor beta chains listed next were all sequenced from one sample in a study of T cell responses to AZD1222 COVID-19 vaccine. The protocol was immunoSEQ multiplex PCR, while the TCRdb copy is restricted to in-frame clones and leaves out a portion. The sample has roughly 150,000 clones; roughly 92% are singletons. The sample here was peripheral blood, taken 28 days after the second AZD1222 dose. The receptors were gathered from an adult who received the AZD1222 COVID-19 vaccine.

The gene calls are TRBV10-3 and TRBJ2-5; D is perhaps TRBD1 (5 bases). Per the germline V gene, CDR1 is ENHRY and CDR2 is SYGVKD. The CDR3 loop spans 15 amino acids. The V and J ends lost 0 bases and 4 bases respectively, with 12 bases between them. The CDR3 loop reads CAISESKGSGETQYF. CDR3 coding DNA: TGTGCCATCAGTGAGTCAAAGGGGTCTGGAGAGACCCAGTACTTC.

This clone was counted only a few times. V gene TRBV7-9 combines with J gene TRBJ1-1; TRBD1 is a possible D gene (6 bases). The CDR3 contains 14 residues. CDR1 and CDR2 from the germline V gene are SEHNR and FQNEAQ (reference sequence). Trimming shortened V by 8 bases and J by 4 bases, and 17 bases separated the two germline ends. DNA for the CDR3: TGTGCCAGCGATCATACGCAGGGGCCCACTGAAGCTTTCTTT. Protein product: CASDHTQGPTEAFF. The complete variable domain, with remaining parts taken from reference TRBV7-9 and TRBJ1-1, reads DTGVSQNPRHKITKRGQNVTFRCDPISEHNRLYWYRQTLGQGPEFLTYFQNEAQLEKSRLLSDRFSAERPKGSFSTLEIQRTEQGDSAMYLCASDHTQGPTEAFFGQGTRLTVV.

The rearrangement uses TRBV6-6 and TRBJ2-7; 8 bases align to TRBD1. The V gene end was trimmed by 6 bases and the J gene end by 2 bases; junction bases not matched to a gene: 9. In germline, CDR1 is MNHNY, CDR2 SVGAGI (reference sequence). The CDR3 contains 15 residues. CDR3: CASRGGQGIPYEQYF. Written as DNA, the CDR3 is TGTGCCAGCAGAGGCGGACAGGGTATACCCTACGAGCAGTACTTC.

The chain recombines TRBV25-1 with TRBJ2-2; possibly TRBD1 or TRBD2 for D (6 bases each). Trimming removed 8 bases from V and 0 bases from J, with 13 bases in between. CDR1 is MGHDK, CDR2 SYGVNS, per germline. The CDR3 spans 15 residues. The chain's CDR3 is CASGKEGANTGELFF. CDR3 nucleotides: TGTGCCAGCGGGAAGGAGGGGGCGAACACCGGGGAGCTGTTTTTT.

This sequence joins TRBV3-1 (or the pseudogene TRBV3-2) and TRBJ1-2; D gene uncertain. CDR1 and CDR2 (germline): LGHDT, YNNKEL (reference sequence). The CDR3 spans 13 residues. Trimming removed 0 bases at V and 1 base at J, with 3 bases between. CDR3 sequence reads: CASSQDSNYGYTF. CDR3 in DNA: TGTGCCAGCAGCCAAGACAGTAACTATGGCTACACCTTC.

This clone was seen once. The chain uses TRBV5-1 and TRBJ2-1; D is perhaps TRBD1 (6 bases). V shed 1 base and J shed 0 bases, with 20 bases lying between them. The germline V gene encodes CDR1 SGHRS and CDR2 YFSETQ. This CDR3 is 19 amino acids long. The CDR3 spells CASSLHLTSGESSYNEQFF. CDR3 sequence (DNA): TGCGCCAGCAGCTTGCACCTCACTTCAGGGGAGAGCTCCTACAATGAGCAGTTCTTC.

The rearrangement links TRBV12-3 or TRBV12-4 to TRBJ2-7; D gene uncertain. The V gene lost 1 base and the J gene lost 7 bases, with 11 bases spanning the gap. The CDR3 has 13 amino acids. Here the CDR3 reads CASSLERRLEQYF. The DNA for the CDR3 is TGTGCCAGCAGTTTAGAAAGGCGCTTAGAGCAGTACTTC.

The chain has TRBV15 and TRBJ2-4; D is uncertain. V gave up 4 bases and J gave up 0 bases, with 7 bases separating them. CDR1 is LNHNV and CDR2 is YYDKDF in the germline V gene (reference sequence). The CDR3 is 14 amino acids. CDR3 loop: CATSIMLAKNIQYF. The CDR3 bases are TGTGCCACCAGCATTATGCTAGCCAAAAACATTCAGTACTTC.

In its sample, this clone was seen once. The J gene is TRBJ1-6, the V gene TRBV25-1, with 7 positions matching TRBD1. Germline CDR1 is MGHDK and CDR2 is SYGVNS. V was clipped by 2 bases and J by 3 bases; unmatched bases: 4. The CDR3 has 16 residues. The CDR3: CASSEDRVNYNSPLHF. The CDR3 nucleotides read TGTGCCAGCAGTGAAGACAGGGTCAACTATAATTCACCCCTCCACTTT.

Comments on this clone: This same CDR3 is encoded by further DNA sequences in the sample. V usage is TRBV27 and J usage is TRBJ1-6; D is ambiguous. This CDR3 is 12 amino acids long. The V gene's germline CDR1 is MNHEY and CDR2 SMNVEV (reference sequence). Trimming took off 3 bases at V and 7 bases at J, with 4 bases between the two ends. CDR3 sequence (DNA): TGTGCCAGCAGTTTGTACAATTCACCCCTCCACTTT. It yields the protein CASSLYNSPLHF.

Only one count was recorded for this clone. The chain employs TRBV9 and TRBJ2-1; 8 bases agree with TRBD2. Germline assignment: CDR1 SGDLS and CDR2 YYNGEE. J gave up 4 bases and V 0 bases, and 6 bases lay outside the gene matches. This CDR3 is 16 amino acids long. CDR3 coding DNA: TGTGCCAGCAGCGTAGTTTCCACTAGCGGATACAATGAGCAGTTCTTC. It encodes CASSVVSTSGYNEQFF.

This clone was found a few times. The J gene is TRBJ1-2, the V gene TRBV10-1; 7 nucleotides agree with TRBD1. The CDR3 totals 13 residues. Trimming cost V 4 bases and J 8 bases; bases outside gene matches: 7. Germline loops: CDR1 WNHNN, CDR2 SYGVQD (reference sequence). This CDR3 reads CASSAGQVGGYTF. CDR3 nucleotides: TGCGCCAGCAGTGCAGGACAGGTGGGCGGCTACACCTTC.

V usage is TRBV27 and J usage is TRBJ2-2; D remains unclear. CDR1 and CDR2 (germline): MNHEY, SMNVEV (reference sequence). The CDR3 loop spans 12 amino acids. Trimming removed 6 bases at V and 3 bases at J, with 5 bases between. As DNA, the CDR3 is TGTGCCAGCAGCGTACACACCGGGGAGCTGTTTTTT. This gives the protein CASSVHTGELFF.

The chain couples TRBV7-2 to TRBJ2-7, with D possibly matching TRBD2 (5 bases). The V end was cut by 4 bases, the J end by 1 base, with 17 bases between. The length of the CDR3 is 16 residues. Germline V CDR1 and CDR2: SGHTA, FQGNSA. The CDR3 protein is CASSSFVRGFSYEQYF. DNA of the CDR3: TGTGCCAGCAGCTCGTTCGTCCGGGGATTTTCCTACGAGCAGTACTTC.

CDR3 amino acids: CASRPEPANTEAFF. The CDR3 coding sequence is TGTGCCAGCAGGCCAGAACCGGCGAACACTGAAGCTTTCTTT. The J gene is TRBJ1-1, the V gene TRBV2; D uncertain. CDR3 length: 14 residues. Trimming stripped 6 bases from V and 1 base from J, with 12 bases between. Looked up from germline, CDR1 is SNHLY and CDR2 is FYNNEI.

The chain uses TRBV7-2 and TRBJ2-3; TRBD2 aligns across 9 bases. The V and J ends lost 4 bases and 0 bases, in that order; junction bases with no gene match: 11. The CDR3 is 18 amino acids. Germline V gene sequence: CDR1 SGHTA, CDR2 FQGNSA. CDR3 sequence: CASSSRGLAGMSTDTQYF. The CDR3 DNA is TGTGCCAGCAGCTCCAGAGGGCTAGCGGGGATGAGCACAGATACGCAGTATTTT. Full variable domain (remainder filled in from reference TRBV7-2 and TRBJ2-3): GAGVSQSPSNKVTEKGKDVELRCDPISGHTALYWYRQSLGQGLEFLIYFQGNSAPDKSGLPSDRFSAERTGGSVSTLTIQRTQQEDSAVYLCASSSRGLAGMSTDTQYFGPGTRLTVL.